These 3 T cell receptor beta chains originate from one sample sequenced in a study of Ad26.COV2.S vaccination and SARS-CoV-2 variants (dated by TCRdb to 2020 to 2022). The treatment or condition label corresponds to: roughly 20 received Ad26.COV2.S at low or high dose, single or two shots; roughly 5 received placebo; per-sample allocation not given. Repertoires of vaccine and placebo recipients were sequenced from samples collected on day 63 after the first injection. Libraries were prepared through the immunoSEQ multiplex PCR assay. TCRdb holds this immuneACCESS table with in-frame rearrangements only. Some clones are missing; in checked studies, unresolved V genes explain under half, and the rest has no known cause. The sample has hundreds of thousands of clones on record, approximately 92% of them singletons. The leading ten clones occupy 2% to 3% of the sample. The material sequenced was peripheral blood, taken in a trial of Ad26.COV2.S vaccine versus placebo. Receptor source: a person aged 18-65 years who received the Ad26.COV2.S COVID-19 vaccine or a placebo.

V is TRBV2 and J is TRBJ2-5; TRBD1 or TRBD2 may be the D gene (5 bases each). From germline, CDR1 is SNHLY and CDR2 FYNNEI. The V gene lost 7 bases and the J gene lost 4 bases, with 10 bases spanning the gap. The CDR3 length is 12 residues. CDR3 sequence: CASTERGETQYF. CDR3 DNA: TGTGCCAGCACCGAGAGGGGAGAGACCCAGTACTTC.

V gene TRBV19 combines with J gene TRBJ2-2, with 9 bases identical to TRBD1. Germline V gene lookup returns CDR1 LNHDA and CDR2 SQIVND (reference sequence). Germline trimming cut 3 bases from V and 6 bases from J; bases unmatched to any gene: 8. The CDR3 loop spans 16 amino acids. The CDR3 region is CASSMVGQGFSGELFF. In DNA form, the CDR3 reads TGTGCCAGTAGTATGGTAGGACAGGGGTTTTCCGGGGAGCTGTTTTTT.

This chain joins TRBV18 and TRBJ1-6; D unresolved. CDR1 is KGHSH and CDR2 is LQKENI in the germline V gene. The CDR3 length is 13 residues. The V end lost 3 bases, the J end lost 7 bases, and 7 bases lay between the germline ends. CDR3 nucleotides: TGTGCCAGCTCACCTGCGGGGAATTCACCCCTCCACTTT. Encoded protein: CASSPAGNSPLHF. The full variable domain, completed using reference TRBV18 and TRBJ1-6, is NAGVMQNPRHLVRRRGQEARLRCSPMKGHSHVYWYRQLPEEGLKFMVYLQKENIIDESGMPKERFSAEFPKEGPSILRIQQVVRGDSAAYFCASSPAGNSPLHFGNGTRLTVT.